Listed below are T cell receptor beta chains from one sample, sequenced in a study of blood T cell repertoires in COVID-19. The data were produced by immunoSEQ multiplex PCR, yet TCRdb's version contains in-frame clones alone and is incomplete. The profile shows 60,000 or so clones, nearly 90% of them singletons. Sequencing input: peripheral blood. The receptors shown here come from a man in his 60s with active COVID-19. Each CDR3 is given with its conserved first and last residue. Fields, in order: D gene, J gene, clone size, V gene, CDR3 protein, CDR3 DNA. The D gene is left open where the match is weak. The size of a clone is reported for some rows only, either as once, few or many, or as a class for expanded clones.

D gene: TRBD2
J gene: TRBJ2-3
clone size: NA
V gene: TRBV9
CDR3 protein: CASSPQTSGDTQYF
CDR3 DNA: TGTGCCAGCAGCCCTCAGACTAGCGGGGATACGCAGTATTTT

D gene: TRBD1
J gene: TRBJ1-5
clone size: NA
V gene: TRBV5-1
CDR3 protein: CASSLEGTGTQPQHF
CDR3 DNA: TGCGCCAGCAGCCTAGAGGGGACAGGAACCCAGCCCCAGCATTTT

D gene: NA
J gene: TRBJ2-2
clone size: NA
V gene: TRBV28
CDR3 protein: CASSSNTGELFF
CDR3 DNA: TGTGCCAGCAGCTCGAACACCGGGGAGCTGTTTTTT

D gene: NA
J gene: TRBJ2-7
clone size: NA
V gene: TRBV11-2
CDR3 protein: CASSSYRRHYEQYF
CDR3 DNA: TGTGCCAGCAGCTCCTACAGGCGACACTACGAGCAGTACTTC

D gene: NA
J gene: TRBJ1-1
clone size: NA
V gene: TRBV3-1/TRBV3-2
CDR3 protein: CASSPRSGRVESTEAFF
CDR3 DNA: TGTGCCAGCAGCCCCCGCTCTGGGAGGGTGGAAAGCACTGAAGCTTTCTTT

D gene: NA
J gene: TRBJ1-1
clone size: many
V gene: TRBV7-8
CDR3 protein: CASSFTRNSEAFF
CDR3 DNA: TGTGCCAGCAGCTTCACCAGGAACAGCGAAGCTTTCTTT

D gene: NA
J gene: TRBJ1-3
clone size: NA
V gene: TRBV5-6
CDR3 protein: CASSLPAANSGNTIYF
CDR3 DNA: TGTGCCAGCAGCTTGCCGGCGGCCAACTCTGGAAACACCATATATTTT

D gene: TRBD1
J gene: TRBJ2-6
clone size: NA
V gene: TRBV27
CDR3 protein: CASIGLTGGSSGANVLTF
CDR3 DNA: TGTGCCAGCATTGGACTCACAGGGGGCTCTTCTGGGGCCAACGTCCTGACTTTC

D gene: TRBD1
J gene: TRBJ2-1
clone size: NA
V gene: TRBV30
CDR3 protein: CAWSPRTGGYEQFF
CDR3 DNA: TGTGCCTGGAGTCCTAGGACAGGGGGCTATGAGCAGTTCTTC

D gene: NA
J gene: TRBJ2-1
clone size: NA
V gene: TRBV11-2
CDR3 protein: CASSSRLVGPEQFF
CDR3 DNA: TGTGCCAGCAGCTCTCGACTAGTTGGCCCCGAGCAGTTCTTC

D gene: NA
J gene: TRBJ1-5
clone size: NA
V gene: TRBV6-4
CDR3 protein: CASSAEPSNQPQHF
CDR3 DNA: TGTGCCAGCAGTGCAGAACCGAGCAATCAGCCCCAGCATTTT

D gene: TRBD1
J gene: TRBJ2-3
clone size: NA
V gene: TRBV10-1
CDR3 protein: CASSPTRQGRNTQYF
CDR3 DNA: TGCGCCAGCAGCCCCACCAGACAGGGTAGGAATACGCAGTATTTT

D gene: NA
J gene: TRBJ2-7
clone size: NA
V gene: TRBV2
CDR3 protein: CASSDGGAPGEQYF
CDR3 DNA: TGTGCCAGCAGTGATGGCGGGGCGCCCGGCGAGCAGTACTTC

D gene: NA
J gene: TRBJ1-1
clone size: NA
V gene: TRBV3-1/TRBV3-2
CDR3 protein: CASSQGGILNTEAFF
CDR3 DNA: TGTGCCAGCAGCCAAGGAGGTATCCTGAACACTGAAGCTTTCTTT

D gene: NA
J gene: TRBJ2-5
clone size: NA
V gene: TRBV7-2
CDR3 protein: CASSFFTIETQYF
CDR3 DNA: TGTGCCAGCAGCTTCTTTACTATAGAGACCCAGTACTTC

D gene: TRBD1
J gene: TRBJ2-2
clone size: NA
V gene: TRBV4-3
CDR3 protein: CASSPGQGGHTGELFF
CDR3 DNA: TGCGCCAGCAGCCCGGGACAGGGGGGACACACCGGGGAGCTGTTTTTT

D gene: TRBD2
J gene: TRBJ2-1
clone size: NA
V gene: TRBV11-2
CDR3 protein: CASSSLGLAAYNEQFF
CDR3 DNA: TGTGCCAGCAGCTCCCTGGGACTAGCGGCATACAATGAGCAGTTCTTC

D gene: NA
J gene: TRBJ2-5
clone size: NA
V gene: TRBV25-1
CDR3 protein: CASSEYGGVIQETQYF
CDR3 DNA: TGTGCCAGCAGTGAATACGGGGGAGTGATCCAAGAGACCCAGTACTTC

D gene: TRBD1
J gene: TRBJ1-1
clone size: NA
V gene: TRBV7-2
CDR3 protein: CASNPGGLAEAFF
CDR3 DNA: TGTGCCAGCAACCCAGGGGGCCTCGCTGAAGCTTTCTTT

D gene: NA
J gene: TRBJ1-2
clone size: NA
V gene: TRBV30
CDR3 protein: CAWSVGRNYGYTF
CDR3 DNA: TGTGCCTGGAGTGTTGGCCGTAACTATGGCTACACCTTC

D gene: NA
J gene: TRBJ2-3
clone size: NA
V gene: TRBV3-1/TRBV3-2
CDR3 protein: CASSQRVGGILNTQYF
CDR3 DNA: TGTGCCAGCAGTCAGCGGGTCGGAGGCATCCTTAATACGCAGTATTTT

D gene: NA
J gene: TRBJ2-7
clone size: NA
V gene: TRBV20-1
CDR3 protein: CSLRDSYEQYF
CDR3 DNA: TGCAGCCTGAGGGACTCCTACGAGCAGTACTTC

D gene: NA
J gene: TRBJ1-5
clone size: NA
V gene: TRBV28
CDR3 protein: CASSLSRQPQHF
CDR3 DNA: TGTGCCAGCAGTTTAAGCAGGCAGCCCCAGCATTTT

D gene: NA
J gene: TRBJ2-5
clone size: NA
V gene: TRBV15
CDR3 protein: CATSARTRGGVKTQYF
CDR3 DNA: TGTGCCACCAGCGCCCGAACCCGTGGGGGCGTAAAGACCCAGTACTTC

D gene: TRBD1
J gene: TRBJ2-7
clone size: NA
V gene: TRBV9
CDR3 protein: CASGGQGGSYEQYF
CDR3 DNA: TGTGCCAGCGGTGGACAGGGCGGCTCCTACGAGCAGTACTTC

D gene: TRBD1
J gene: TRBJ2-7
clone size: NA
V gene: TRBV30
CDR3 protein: CAWSVPRTGDPYEQYF
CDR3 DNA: TGTGCCTGGAGTGTACCTCGGACAGGGGACCCCTACGAGCAGTACTTC

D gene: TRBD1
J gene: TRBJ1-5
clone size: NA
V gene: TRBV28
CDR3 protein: CASMLMDREGQPQHF
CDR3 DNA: TGTGCCAGCATGTTAATGGACAGGGAGGGGCAGCCCCAGCATTTT

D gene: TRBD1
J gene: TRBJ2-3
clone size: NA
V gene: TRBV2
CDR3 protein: CASSEGTGYTDTQYF
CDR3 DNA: TGTGCCAGCAGTGAGGGGACAGGGTACACAGATACGCAGTATTTT

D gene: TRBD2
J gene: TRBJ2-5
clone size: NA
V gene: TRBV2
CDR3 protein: CASSDRAGGETQYF
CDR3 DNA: TGTGCCAGCAGTGACAGGGCGGGAGGAGAGACCCAGTACTTC

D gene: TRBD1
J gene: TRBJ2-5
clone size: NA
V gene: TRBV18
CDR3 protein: CASSPGDRVGETQYF
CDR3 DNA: TGTGCCAGCTCACCAGGTGACAGGGTAGGGGAGACCCAGTACTTC

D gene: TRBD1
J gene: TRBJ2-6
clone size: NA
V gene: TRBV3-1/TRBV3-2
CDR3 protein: CASSQGTGTGVNVLTF
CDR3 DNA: TGTGCCAGCAGCCAAGGGACGGGGACAGGGGTCAACGTCCTGACTTTC

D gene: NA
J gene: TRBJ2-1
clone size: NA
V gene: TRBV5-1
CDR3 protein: CASNLVGGRSFSEQFF
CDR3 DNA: TGCGCCAGTAACCTTGTAGGGGGAAGGAGCTTCAGTGAGCAGTTCTTC

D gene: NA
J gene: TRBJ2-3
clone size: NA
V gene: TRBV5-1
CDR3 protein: CASSQSSVPGVGTDTQYF
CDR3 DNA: TGCGCCAGCAGCCAATCTAGCGTACCTGGCGTCGGCACAGATACGCAGTATTTT

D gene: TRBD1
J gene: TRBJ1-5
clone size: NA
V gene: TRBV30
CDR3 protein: CAWSGQGHQPQHF
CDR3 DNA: TGTGCCTGGAGTGGACAGGGACATCAGCCCCAGCATTTT

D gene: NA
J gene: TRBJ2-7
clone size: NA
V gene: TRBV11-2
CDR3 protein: CASSFNPDRGEQYF
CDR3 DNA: TGTGCCAGCAGCTTTAACCCCGACAGAGGCGAGCAGTACTTC

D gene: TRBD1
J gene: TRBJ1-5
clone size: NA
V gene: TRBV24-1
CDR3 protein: CATSDSGQGYQPQHF
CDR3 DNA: TGTGCCACCAGTGACTCGGGACAGGGGTATCAGCCCCAGCATTTT

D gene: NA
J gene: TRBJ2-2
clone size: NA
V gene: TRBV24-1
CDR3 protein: CATSGTGNTGELFF
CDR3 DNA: TGTGCCACCAGTGGTACAGGGAACACCGGGGAGCTGTTTTTT

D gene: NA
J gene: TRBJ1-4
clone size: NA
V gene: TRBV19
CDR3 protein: CASSTTRVKNEKLFF
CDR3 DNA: TGTGCCAGTAGTACCACGAGGGTCAAGAATGAAAAACTGTTTTTT

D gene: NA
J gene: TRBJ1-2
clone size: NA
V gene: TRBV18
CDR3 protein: CASSPGQLRNYGYTF
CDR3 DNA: TGTGCCAGCTCGCCGGGACAACTTAGGAACTATGGCTACACCTTC

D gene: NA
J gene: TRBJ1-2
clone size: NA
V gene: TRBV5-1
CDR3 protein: CASSLGSAGAKRGNGYTF
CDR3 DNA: TGCGCCAGCAGCTTGGGATCGGCAGGGGCAAAGAGGGGAAATGGCTACACCTTC

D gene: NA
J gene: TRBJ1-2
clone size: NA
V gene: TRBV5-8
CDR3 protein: CASSLGQGAYGYTF
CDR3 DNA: TGTGCCAGCAGCTTGGGTCAGGGCGCCTATGGCTACACCTTC

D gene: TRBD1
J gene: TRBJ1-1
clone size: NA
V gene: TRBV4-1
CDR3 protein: CASSQVDDRGRSEAFF
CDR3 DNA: TGCGCCAGCAGCCAAGTAGACGACAGGGGAAGATCTGAAGCTTTCTTT

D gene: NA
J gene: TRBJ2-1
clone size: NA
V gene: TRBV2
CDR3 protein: CASSGSFSYNEQFF
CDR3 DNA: TGTGCCAGCAGCGGGTCCTTTTCATACAATGAGCAGTTCTTC

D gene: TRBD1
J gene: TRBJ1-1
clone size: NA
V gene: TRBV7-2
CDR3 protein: CASSLAWTGGRSNTEAFF
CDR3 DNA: TGTGCCAGCAGCTTAGCGTGGACAGGGGGTCGTTCCAACACTGAAGCTTTCTTT

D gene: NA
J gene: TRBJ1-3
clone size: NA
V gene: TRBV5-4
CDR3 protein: CASSGTVSGNTIYF
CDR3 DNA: TGTGCCAGCAGCGGAACAGTGTCTGGAAACACCATATATTTT

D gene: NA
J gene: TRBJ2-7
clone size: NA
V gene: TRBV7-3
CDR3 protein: CASSLGPNSEQYF
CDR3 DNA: TGTGCCAGCAGCTTGGGCCCTAATAGCGAGCAGTACTTC

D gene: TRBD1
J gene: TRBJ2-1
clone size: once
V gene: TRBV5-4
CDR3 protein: CASSLGQGIWNEQFF
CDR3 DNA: TGTGCCAGCAGCTTGGGACAGGGAATATGGAATGAGCAGTTCTTC

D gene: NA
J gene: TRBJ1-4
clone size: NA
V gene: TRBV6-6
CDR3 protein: CASRQTLNNEKLFF
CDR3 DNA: TGTGCCAGCAGACAGACACTGAATAATGAAAAACTGTTTTTT

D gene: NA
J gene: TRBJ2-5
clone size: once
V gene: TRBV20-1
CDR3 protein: CTVRATQYF
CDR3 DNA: TGCACAGTTCGTGCGACCCAGTACTTC

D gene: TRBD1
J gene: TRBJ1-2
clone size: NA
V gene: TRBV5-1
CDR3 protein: CASSFLGTDYGYTF
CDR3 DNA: TGCGCCAGCAGCTTCCTCGGGACAGATTATGGCTACACCTTC

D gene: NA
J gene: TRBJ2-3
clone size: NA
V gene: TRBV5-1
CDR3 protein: CASSLSRLDTQYF
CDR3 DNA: TGCGCCAGCAGCTTATCCAGGCTCGATACGCAGTATTTT

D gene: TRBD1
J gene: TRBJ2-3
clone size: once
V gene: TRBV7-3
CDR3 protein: CASSLFTGGGTDTQYF
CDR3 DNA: TGTGCCAGCAGCTTATTTACAGGGGGTGGCACAGATACGCAGTATTTT

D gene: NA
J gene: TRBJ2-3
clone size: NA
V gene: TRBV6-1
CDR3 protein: CASSEQASTDTQYF
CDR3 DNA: TGTGCCAGCAGTGAACAGGCCTCCACAGATACGCAGTATTTT

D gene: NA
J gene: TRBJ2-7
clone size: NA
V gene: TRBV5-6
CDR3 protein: CASSITGAPFSYEQYF
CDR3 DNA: TGTGCCAGCAGCATAACAGGAGCACCCTTCTCCTACGAGCAGTACTTC

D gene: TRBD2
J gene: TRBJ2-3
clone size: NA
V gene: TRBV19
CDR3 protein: CASTLLAGGTDTQYF
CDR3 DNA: TGTGCCAGTACACTACTAGCGGGGGGCACAGATACGCAGTATTTT